These 11 T cell receptor beta chains came from one sample sequenced in a study of blood T cell repertoires in COVID-19. Profiled with immunoSEQ multiplex PCR; TCRdb holds only in-frame clones, not every one. The data show approximately 190,000 clones, around four fifths seen once. The sequenced sample consisted of peripheral blood. These receptor sequences come from a woman in her twenties or thirties with acute or convalescent COVID-19.

The chain links TRBV27 to TRBJ1-2; D might be TRBD1 (5 bases). There are 13 residues in the CDR3. Germline V gene data show CDR1 as MNHEY and CDR2 as SMNVEV (reference sequence). Trimming took off 5 bases at V and 4 bases at J, with 11 bases between the two ends. Written as DNA, the CDR3 is TGTGCCAGCAGTACGACAGCACTCTATGGCTACACCTTC. Its protein is CASSTTALYGYTF.

V is TRBV30 and J is TRBJ1-2; TRBD1 agrees at 8 bases. Germline lookup yields CDR1 GTSNPN and CDR2 SVGIG (reference sequence). After removal of 7 bases from V and 8 bases from J, the junction contained 9 bases not matched to a gene. The CDR3 loop spans 12 amino acids. Here the CDR3 reads CASSTGDGGYTF. For the CDR3, the DNA is TGTGCCTCCTCGACAGGGGATGGCGGCTACACCTTC.

The V and J genes are TRBV28 and TRBJ1-6; D is unresolved. Germline lookup yields CDR1 MDHEN and CDR2 SYDVKM. V lost 2 bases to trimming and J lost 2 bases, with 7 bases between them. The CDR3 is made up of 15 amino acids. The CDR3 DNA follows: TGTGCCAGCAGTTTACAGGCGCCCTATAATTCACCCCTCCACTTT. Translating gives CASSLQAPYNSPLHF.

V usage is TRBV4-3 and J usage is TRBJ2-7; 8 bases line up with TRBD2. This CDR3 has 13 residues. Germline V gives CDR1 LGHNA, CDR2 YSLEER. V dropped 4 bases and J dropped 7; count of bases not matched to a gene: 6. The chain's CDR3 is CASSLGLGGEQYF. CDR3 sequence (DNA): TGCGCCAGCAGCCTGGGACTAGGTGGTGAGCAGTACTTC.

The genes are TRBV7-2 and TRBJ1-2; 7 bases align to TRBD1. CDR1 SGHTA and CDR2 FQGNSA come from the germline V gene. The CDR3 totals 15 residues. With 5 bases clipped from V and 8 bases from J, the junction kept 14 bases outside the gene matches. The CDR3, as DNA: TGTGCCAGCAGCCCCGACAGGGCGCCGTCCTGGGGCTACACCTTC. Translation gives CASSPDRAPSWGYTF.

This chain connects TRBV5-8 to TRBJ1-6; the match to TRBD1 covers 8 bases. In germline, CDR1 is SGHTS, CDR2 YDEGEE. Unmatched junction bases numbered 9, after V lost 3 bases and J lost 7 bases. CDR3 length equals 16 residues. For the CDR3, the DNA is TGTGCCAGCAGCTGGGAGACGGGACAGGAAAATTCACCCCTCCACTTT. This gives the protein CASSWETGQENSPLHF.

This rearrangement joins TRBV18 to TRBJ2-7; TRBD1 matches 7 bases. The CDR3 has 17 amino acids. Trimming took 3 bases from V and 0 from J; bases not matched to a gene: 11. Germline CDR1 is KGHSH and CDR2 is LQKENI. The CDR3 bases are TGTGCCAGCTCACCCGAAGGAAATTGGGACAGCTCCTACGAGCAGTACTTC. The encoded protein is CASSPEGNWDSSYEQYF.

The rearrangement uses TRBV19 and TRBJ1-2; D perhaps matches TRBD1 (6 bases). Trimming took 5 bases from V and 8 from J, leaving 18 bases between them. Looked up from germline, CDR1 is LNHDA and CDR2 is SQIVND (reference sequence). The CDR3 extends over 14 amino acids. CDR3 sequence reads: CASSLLDSPKGYTF. The CDR3 coding sequence is TGTGCCAGTAGTTTGTTGGACAGTCCTAAAGGCTACACCTTC.

This chain uses TRBV7-3 with TRBJ2-7; 7 nucleotides agree with TRBD1. The CDR3 runs 13 residues. The V and J ends lost 3 bases and 3 bases, in that order; junction bases with no gene match: 2. Germline lookup yields CDR1 SGHTA and CDR2 FQGTGA. The chain's CDR3 is CASSFRQGYEQYF. Here the CDR3 DNA reads TGTGCCAGCAGCTTTAGACAGGGCTACGAGCAGTACTTC.

This chain links TRBV27 with TRBJ1-6; weak D call: TRBD1 (5 bases). V was clipped by 6 bases and J by 6 bases, with 15 bases between them. CDR1 and CDR2 (germline): MNHEY, SMNVEV (reference sequence). The CDR3 covers 15 residues. CDR3 in DNA: TGTGCCAGCAGCCCCAGGGATACTGGTAATTCACCCCTCCACTTT. Its translation is CASSPRDTGNSPLHF.

The chain links TRBV28 to TRBJ1-5, with TRBD1 as a possible D gene (5 bases). V was trimmed by 6 bases and J by 5 bases, leaving 11 bases between them. Germline V gene sequence: CDR1 MDHEN, CDR2 SYDVKM. The CDR3 covers 13 residues. The chain's CDR3 is CASRKDTHQPQHF. CDR3 bases: TGTGCCAGCAGAAAGGACACTCATCAGCCCCAGCATTTT.